This TCR beta chain derives from a study of neurological immune-mediated disorders. The making of cDNA relied on 5'RACE with 10-nucleotide random UMIs. From the 5' RACE reads, TCRdb called clonotypes with MiXCR, one entry per CDR3 protein. The data show approximately 45,000 distinct CDR3 sequences, about 13% seen once. This CDR3 region has 12 residues. CDR1 and CDR2 (germline): SGHRS, YFSETQ. V shed 4 bases and J 5 bases; nucleotides not matched to a gene: 2. This clonotype was found many times. The sample taken for sequencing was PBMCs. The genes are TRBV5-1 and TRBJ1-2, with 7 bases aligning to TRBD1. The TCR comes from a female donor in good health. CDR3 region: CASSQGQYGYTF. CDR3 in DNA: TGCGCCAGCAGCCAGGGACAGTATGGCTACACCTTC.